Sequencing of this TCR beta chain was carried out in a study of blood T cell repertoires in COVID-19 (dated by TCRdb to the early 2020s). Notes on the research overall: The collaborator samples originated in the United States, Italy and Spain and spanned the acute and convalescent phases of COVID-19. The prospective study material was composed of cDNA or gDNA derived from T cells, B-cell-depleted T cells, or PBMCs. The dataset comprised deeply sampled blood TCRbeta repertoires from subjects exposed to, actively infected with, or recovered from COVID-19. The repertoires were released in a freely available public database meant as a resource for research on the immune response to SARS-CoV-2. Samples came from the ongoing ImmuneRACE study (first 160 participants) plus 1,254 subjects from 6 global collaborators. Sample metadata almost always included a de-identified subject ID, COVID-19 status, age in years and sex. HLA class I and class II types, where available, came from metadata supplied by the sample provider rather than from assay-based typing.

Findings and caveats that apply to the study as a whole: The quantity of clinical and demographic metadata differed by source and by participant and was supplied without curation.

TCRbeta CDR3 regions were amplified from genomic DNA using the immunoSEQ Assay, a bias-controlled multiplex PCR. Per the authors' processing: The number of nucleated cells in each sample was estimated by amplification of reference gene primers within the assay. To quantify the absolute abundance of each unique TCRbeta CDR3 rearrangement, sequence reads were collapsed and filtered. For each sample, productive Simpson clonality was calculated by taking the square root of Simpson's diversity index across productive rearrangements. Drawn from immuneACCESS, this table holds only the in-frame rearrangements with V and J called that TCRdb kept. Clones are partly lost; checked studies trace under half to an unresolved V gene and leave the rest unexplained. That table furnishes V, J and clone size, whereas the DNA furnished D and trimming. The sample records 60,000 to 75,000 clones, around 79% of which are singletons. The top ten clones comprise about a quarter of the sample.

Whole blood was collected in K2EDTA tubes by collaborating institutions according to the institutions' own protocols. Collaborator samples were shipped for TCRbeta analysis as frozen whole blood, isolated PBMCs, or DNA extracted from either sample type. V sheds 1 base and J sheds 1 base, leaving 14 bases between their ends. Counted from cysteine to phenylalanine, this CDR3 has 17 amino acids. Only CDR3 DNA remains: 51 bases, in frame from the first base. CDR1 and CDR2 (MDHEN, SYDVKM) derive from the germline V gene. A word on this clone: The antigen this receptor binds is unknown. No per-base quality is available; no much larger clone lies one base away.

The sequencing input was peripheral blood. This TCR came from a man aged 60 to 75 with active or convalescent COVID-19. The chain links TRBV28 with TRBJ1-5; the D gene cannot be resolved reliably. The sequenced DNA: TGTGCCAGCAGTTTATACCGGGATAAGTGGAGCAATCAGCCCCAGCATTTT. Its amino acids are CASSLYRDKWSNQPQHF.